The T cell receptor (beta chain) described here comes from a study of blood T cell repertoires in COVID-19. Turning to the study itself: The United States, Italy and Spain provided the acute and convalescent COVID-19 samples. The analysed material was cDNA or gDNA that came from T cells, B-cell-depleted T cells, or PBMCs.

Original methodology: Estimates of nucleated cell counts were drawn from the amplification of reference gene primers. Libraries were prepared by immunoSEQ multiplex PCR; TCRdb keeps only in-frame clonotypes and omits some of them. V and J calls and clone size follow that table, whereas D and trimming were derived from the DNA. This sample has fewer than 450,000 clones, with around 89% found just once. This CDR3 is 14 amino acids long. CDR1 is SGDLS, CDR2 YYNGEE, per germline. V trimming: 0 bases; J trimming: 7 bases; junction bases outside the gene matches: 5. Enrolment of Seattle patients took place during active infection, and they were followed longitudinally.

This receptor was taken from a woman aged 45-60 years with COVID-19, enrolled during active disease. Material: peripheral blood. The V gene is TRBV9, the J gene TRBJ1-2, with 8 bases that match TRBD1. CDR3 region: CASSVGDRGSGYTF. DNA of the CDR3: TGTGCCAGCAGCGTAGGTGACAGGGGTAGTGGCTACACCTTC.